Following are 5 T cell receptor beta chains from one sample sequenced in a study of blood T cell repertoires in COVID-19. Profiled with immunoSEQ multiplex PCR; TCRdb holds only in-frame clones, not every one. This repertoire shows around 290,000 clones, around 87% found once; its top ten account for 7.8%. Sequenced input: peripheral blood. The receptor set was obtained from a woman aged 50 to 60 who had recovered from COVID-19.

This chain uses TRBV6-5 with TRBJ2-5; tentatively, D is TRBD1 (5 bases). V lost 5 bases to trimming and J lost 5 bases, with 12 bases between them. Germline values: CDR1 MNHEY, CDR2 SVGAGI. The CDR3 extends over 13 amino acids. CDR3 in DNA: TGTGCCAGCAGTCGACAGCCCGGCGAGACCCAGTACTTC. It translates to CASSRQPGETQYF.

This clone was seen more than once but under ten times. The rearrangement joins TRBV3-1 (or the pseudogene TRBV3-2) to TRBJ1-1; weak D call: TRBD1 (6 bases). The length of the CDR3 is 15 residues. Germline values: CDR1 LGHDT, CDR2 YNNKEL (reference sequence). V lost 1 base, J lost 0 bases, and 9 bases lay in between. The CDR3 DNA reads as TGTGCCAGCAGCCAAGCAGACAGGATGAACACTGAAGCTTTCTTT. Residues: CASSQADRMNTEAFF.

This sequence joins TRBV28 and TRBJ2-7; D is unresolved. Germline values: CDR1 MDHEN, CDR2 SYDVKM. V lost 7 bases to trimming and J lost 0 bases, with 10 bases between them. This CDR3 has 13 residues. CDR3 loop: CASIHHSSYEQYF. The CDR3 DNA follows: TGTGCCAGCATCCACCATAGCTCCTACGAGCAGTACTTC.

The table lists this clone with a few counts. This chain links TRBV5-4 with TRBJ2-1; the D gene is possibly TRBD2 (6 bases). CDR1 and CDR2 (germline): SGHNT, YYREEE (reference sequence). The CDR3 sequence is 14 residues long. The V gene lost 4 bases and the J gene lost 9 bases, with 17 bases spanning the gap. For the CDR3, the DNA is TGTGCCAGCAGCCGAATCGGAGGGTCGGGTGAGCAGTTCTTC. It yields the protein CASSRIGGSGEQFF.

The chain couples TRBV7-2 to TRBJ1-3; D remains ambiguous. CDR1 SGHTA and CDR2 FQGNSA come from the germline V gene. V was shortened by 6 bases and J by 0 bases, with 3 bases between the two germline ends. This CDR3 is 12 amino acids long. The CDR3: CASRYSGNTIYF. Written as DNA, the CDR3 is TGTGCCAGCAGGTACTCTGGAAACACCATATATTTT.